The 16 T cell receptor beta chains given below trace back to one sample, sequenced in a study of shared clonotypes between healthy human individuals. Only in-frame clones appear in the TCRdb table, and some are missing; sequencing was by immunoSEQ multiplex PCR. The profile shows around 2.3 million clones, under 97% of them singletons. Sequencing input: naive CD4+ T cells sorted from blood. Subset described: CD45RA+ positively selected. These receptors all stem from a man between 18 and 29 years old in good health.

This clone was recorded once. This same CDR3 is encoded by further DNA sequences in the sample. The chain combines TRBV9 with TRBJ2-5; D is uncertain. Between the trimmed V and J ends, which lost 1 base and 0 bases, there was a span of 7 bases. Germline-derived CDR1 and CDR2 are SGDLS and YYNGEE. The CDR3 has 14 residues. CDR3 coding DNA: TGTGCCAGCAGCGTAACCAGCCACCAAGAGACCCAGTACTTC. Its translation is CASSVTSHQETQYF.

The V call is TRBV5-1, the J call TRBJ1-6; 7 bases agree with TRBD1. Germline V lookup: CDR1 SGHRS, CDR2 YFSETQ. The CDR3 extends over 16 amino acids. J gave up 6 bases and V 0 bases, and 6 bases lay outside the gene matches. The CDR3 region has the DNA TGCGCCAGCAGCTTGGCCCAAGGGACAGTTAATTCACCCCTCCACTTT. It translates to CASSLAQGTVNSPLHF.

The V call is TRBV10-3, the J call TRBJ2-1; D gene ambiguous. Germline CDR1 ENHRY, CDR2 SYGVKD. The CDR3 covers 15 residues. V gave up 7 bases and J gave up 6 bases, with 19 bases separating them. The DNA of the CDR3 is TGTGCCATCACCCCCGATAGCAGGATTGGCAATGAGCAGTTCTTC. Amino acid sequence: CAITPDSRIGNEQFF.

The chain recombines TRBV27 with TRBJ1-2, with 9 bases fitting TRBD1. CDR1 and CDR2 from the germline V gene are MNHEY and SMNVEV (reference sequence). This CDR3 is 14 amino acids long. Losses at the gene ends were 5 bases for V and 5 bases for J; bases not matched to a gene: 6. The CDR3 nucleotides read TGTGCCAGCAGTCCCGACAGGGGGTTATATGGCTACACCTTC. Its protein product is CASSPDRGLYGYTF.

This sequence joins TRBV5-1 and TRBJ2-1; TRBD2 matches at 13 bases. CDR3 size: 16 residues. Per the germline V gene, CDR1 is SGHRS and CDR2 is YFSETQ. The trim removed 1 base at V and 10 bases at J, leaving 8 bases unmatched. The CDR3 here is CASSLIGLAGAEEQFF. CDR3 in DNA: TGCGCCAGCAGCTTGATCGGACTAGCGGGGGCAGAAGAGCAGTTCTTC.

The genes are TRBV6-5 and TRBJ1-1, with 8 bases aligning to TRBD1. The CDR3 loop spans 11 amino acids. In germline, CDR1 is MNHEY, CDR2 SVGAGI. V shed 10 bases, J shed 5 bases, and the junction held 3 bases outside the gene matches. CDR3 residues: CATRTGTEAFF. The CDR3 region has the DNA TGTGCCACCCGGACAGGGACTGAAGCTTTCTTT.

The chain has TRBV7-2 and TRBJ1-6, with a possible D match to TRBD1 (5 bases). Germline V CDR1 and CDR2: SGHTA, FQGNSA. The CDR3 loop spans 15 amino acids. With 4 bases removed from V and 6 bases from J, the gap between germline ends came to 13 bases. As DNA, the CDR3 is TGTGCCAGCAGCTCTTCGGGACCCCTTAATTCACCCCTCCACTTT. This codes for CASSSSGPLNSPLHF.

V and J are TRBV27 and TRBJ2-7; 12 bases agree with TRBD2. The CDR3 has 18 residues. V shed 5 bases and J 0 bases; nucleotides not matched to a gene: 11. Germline CDR1 reads MNHEY; CDR2 reads SMNVEV (reference sequence). This chain's CDR3 is CASSPLGTSGGLSYEQYF. The CDR3 DNA is TGTGCCAGCAGTCCCCTAGGAACTAGCGGGGGGCTCTCCTACGAGCAGTACTTC.

The V and J genes are TRBV9 and TRBJ2-2; 10 bases are a match to TRBD1. The germline gives CDR1 SGDLS, CDR2 YYNGEE. V lost 0 bases and J lost 3; bases outside the gene matches: 5. This CDR3 contains 17 residues. DNA for the CDR3: TGTGCCAGCAGCGTAGAGGGACAGGGGTTCGACACCGGGGAGCTGTTTTTT. It codes for CASSVEGQGFDTGELFF.

The chain couples TRBV7-2 to TRBJ1-2; perhaps TRBD1 as D (6 bases). V lost 1 base and J lost 8, with 14 bases in between. CDR1 and CDR2 from the germline V gene are SGHTA and FQGNSA. The CDR3 length is 14 residues. CDR3 sequence: CASSLDGGRRGYTF. The CDR3 region has the DNA TGTGCCAGCAGCTTAGATGGGGGGCGCCGAGGCTACACCTTC.

The chain has TRBV5-1 and TRBJ2-2, with D maybe TRBD1 (6 bases). Trimming removed 4 bases at V and 4 bases at J, with 11 bases between. Germline values: CDR1 SGHRS, CDR2 YFSETQ. CDR3 size: 14 residues. In DNA, the CDR3 is TGCGCCAGCAGCCCTGACAGGCTCACCGGGGAGCTGTTTTTT. The encoded protein is CASSPDRLTGELFF.

The V gene is TRBV7-2, the J gene TRBJ2-7, with D possibly matching TRBD1 (6 bases). The CDR3 runs to 16 residues. V dropped 0 bases and J dropped 3 bases, with 15 bases sitting between them. Germline assignment: CDR1 SGHTA and CDR2 FQGNSA. CDR3 sequence: CASSLAGFGGHYEQYF. As DNA, the CDR3 is TGTGCCAGCAGCTTAGCGGGGTTTGGGGGCCACTACGAGCAGTACTTC. The complete variable domain, with remaining parts taken from reference TRBV7-2 and TRBJ2-7, reads GAGVSQSPSNKVTEKGKDVELRCDPISGHTALYWYRQSLGQGLEFLIYFQGNSAPDKSGLPSDRFSAERTGGSVSTLTIQRTQQEDSAVYLCASSLAGFGGHYEQYFGPGTRLTVT.

This sequence joins TRBV12-5 and TRBJ2-5, with D possibly TRBD2 on 6 matching bases. The CDR3 loop spans 12 amino acids. Deletions cut 9 bases from V and 4 bases from J, with 12 bases between. The germline V gene has CDR1 LGHNT and CDR2 FRNRAP. CDR3 sequence (DNA): TGTGCTAGCGTAAGACTAGGAGAGACCCAGTACTTC. Encoded protein: CASVRLGETQYF.

The chain is built from TRBV6-1 and TRBJ2-7, with 8 bases fitting TRBD1. CDR1 and CDR2 from the germline V gene are MNHNS and SASEGT. This CDR3 has 14 amino acids. V trimming: 6 bases; J trimming: 3 bases; junction bases outside the gene matches: 7. The DNA of the CDR3 is TGTGCCAGCAGGGGGGGACAGGTTATCTACGAGCAGTACTTC. Translated, it gives CASRGGQVIYEQYF.

The chain uses TRBV6-1 and TRBJ2-7; D is unresolved. V lost 4 bases and J 6 bases, leaving 7 bases between the germline ends. CDR3 length: 11 amino acids. Germline-derived CDR1 and CDR2 are MNHNS and SASEGT. The CDR3 spells CASSGLSEQYF. Here the CDR3 DNA reads TGTGCCAGCAGTGGGCTCAGCGAGCAGTACTTC.

For this clone: The same CDR3 also results from other DNA sequences found in this sample. V usage is TRBV4-1 and J usage is TRBJ2-5, with TRBD2 identical over 11 bases. The V gene end was trimmed by 0 bases and the J gene end by 5 bases; junction bases not matched to a gene: 8. The CDR3 sequence is 17 residues long. The V gene's germline CDR1 is MGHRA and CDR2 YSYEKL. In DNA, the CDR3 is TGCGCCAGCAGCCAAGATAGAGTAGCGGGGGGGCAGGAGACCCAGTACTTC. It specifies CASSQDRVAGGQETQYF.